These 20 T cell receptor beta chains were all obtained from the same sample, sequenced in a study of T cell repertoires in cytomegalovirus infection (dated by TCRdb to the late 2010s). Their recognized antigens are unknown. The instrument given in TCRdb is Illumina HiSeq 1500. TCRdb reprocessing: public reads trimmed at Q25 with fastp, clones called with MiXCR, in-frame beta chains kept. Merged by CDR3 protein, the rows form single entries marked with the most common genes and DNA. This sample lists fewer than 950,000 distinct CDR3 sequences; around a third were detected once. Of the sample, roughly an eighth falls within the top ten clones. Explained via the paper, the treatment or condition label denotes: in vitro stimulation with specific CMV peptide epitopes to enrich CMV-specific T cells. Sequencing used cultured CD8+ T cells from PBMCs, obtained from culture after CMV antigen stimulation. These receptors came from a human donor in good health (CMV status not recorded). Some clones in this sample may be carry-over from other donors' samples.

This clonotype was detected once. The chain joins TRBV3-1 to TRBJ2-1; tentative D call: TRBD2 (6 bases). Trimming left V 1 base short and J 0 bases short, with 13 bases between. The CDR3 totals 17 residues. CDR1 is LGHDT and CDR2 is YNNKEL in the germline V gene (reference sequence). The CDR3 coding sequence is TGTGCCAGCAGCCAAGGGGGGGACTTTAGCTCCTACAATGAGCAGTTCTTC. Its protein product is CASSQGGDFSSYNEQFF.

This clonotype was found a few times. The CDR3 DNA reads as TGTGCCAGCAGTGAACTAGCGGGGGCTAGAGGGGAGACCCAGTACTTC. Translation: CASSELAGARGETQYF. The chain is built from TRBV2 and TRBJ2-5; 10 positions agree with TRBD2. V lost 2 bases and J lost 5; bases outside the gene matches: 8. Per the germline V gene, CDR1 is SNHLY and CDR2 is FYNNEI. The CDR3 runs to 16 residues.

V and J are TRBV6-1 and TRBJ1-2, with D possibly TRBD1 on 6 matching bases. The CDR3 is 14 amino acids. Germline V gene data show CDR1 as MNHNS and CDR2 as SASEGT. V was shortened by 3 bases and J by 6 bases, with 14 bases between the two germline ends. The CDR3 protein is CASSELQGNDGYTF. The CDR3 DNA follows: TGTGCCAGCAGTGAGTTGCAGGGGAATGATGGCTACACCTTC.

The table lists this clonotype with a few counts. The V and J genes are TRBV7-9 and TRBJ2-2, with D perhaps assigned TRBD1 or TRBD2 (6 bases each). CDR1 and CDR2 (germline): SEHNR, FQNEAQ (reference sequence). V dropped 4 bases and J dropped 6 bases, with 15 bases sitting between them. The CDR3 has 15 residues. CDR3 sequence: CASSSPEGGPGELFF. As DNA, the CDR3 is TGTGCCAGCAGCTCCCCGGAGGGGGGCCCCGGGGAGCTGTTTTTT.

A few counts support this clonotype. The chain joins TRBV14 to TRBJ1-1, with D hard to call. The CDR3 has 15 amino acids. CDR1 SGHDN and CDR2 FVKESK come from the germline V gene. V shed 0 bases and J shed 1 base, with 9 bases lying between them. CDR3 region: CASSQDRPPNTEAFF. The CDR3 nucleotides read TGTGCCAGCAGCCAAGATCGCCCTCCGAACACTGAAGCTTTCTTT.

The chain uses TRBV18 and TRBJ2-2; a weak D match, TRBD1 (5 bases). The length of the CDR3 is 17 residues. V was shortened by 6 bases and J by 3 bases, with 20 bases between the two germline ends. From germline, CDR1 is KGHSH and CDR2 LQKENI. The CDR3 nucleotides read TGTGCCAGCTCCTTACAAGCCGCTAGGGGCGACACCGGGGAGCTGTTTTTT. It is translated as CASSLQAARGDTGELFF.

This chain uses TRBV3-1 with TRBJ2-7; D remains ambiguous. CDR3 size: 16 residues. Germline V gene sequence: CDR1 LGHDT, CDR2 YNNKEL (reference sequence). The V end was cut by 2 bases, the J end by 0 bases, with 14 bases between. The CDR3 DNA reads TGTGCCAGCAGCCAAAGAATCGGACGGAGCTCCTACGAGCAGTACGTC. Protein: CASSQRIGRSSYEQYV.

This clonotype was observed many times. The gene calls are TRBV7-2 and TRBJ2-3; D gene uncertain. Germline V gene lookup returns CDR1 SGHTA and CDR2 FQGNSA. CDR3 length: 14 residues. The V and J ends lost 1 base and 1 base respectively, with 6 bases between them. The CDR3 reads CASSLDTGTDTQYF. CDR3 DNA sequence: TGTGCCAGCAGCTTAGATACCGGCACAGATACGCAGTATTTT.

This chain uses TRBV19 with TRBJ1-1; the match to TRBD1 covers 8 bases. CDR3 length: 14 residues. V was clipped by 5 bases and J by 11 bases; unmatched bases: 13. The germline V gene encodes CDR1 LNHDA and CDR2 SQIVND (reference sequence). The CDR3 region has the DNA TGTGCCAGTAGTCTTAGGGGACAGGTGCGTCGCGCTTTCTTT. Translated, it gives CASSLRGQVRRAFF.

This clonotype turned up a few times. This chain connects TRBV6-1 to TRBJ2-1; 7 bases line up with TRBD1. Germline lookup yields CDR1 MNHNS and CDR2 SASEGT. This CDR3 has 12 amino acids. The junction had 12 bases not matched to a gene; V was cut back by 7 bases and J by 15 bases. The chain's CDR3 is CASTDMTGIAFF. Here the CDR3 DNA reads TGTGCCAGCACCGACATGACAGGGATAGCGTTCTTC.

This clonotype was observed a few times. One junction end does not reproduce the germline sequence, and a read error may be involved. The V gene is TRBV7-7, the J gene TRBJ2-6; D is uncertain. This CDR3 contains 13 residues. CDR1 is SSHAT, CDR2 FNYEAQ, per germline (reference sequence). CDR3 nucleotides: TGTGCTAGCAGCCCAGCTGGGGCCAACGTCCTGACTTTC. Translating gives CASSPAGANVLTF.

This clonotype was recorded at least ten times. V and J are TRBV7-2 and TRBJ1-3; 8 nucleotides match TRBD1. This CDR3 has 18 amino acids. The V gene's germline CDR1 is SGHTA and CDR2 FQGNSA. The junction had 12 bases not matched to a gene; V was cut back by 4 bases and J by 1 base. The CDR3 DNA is TGTGCCAGCAGCTCAGACCGGGACAGGCCGTCTTCTGGAAACACCATATATTTT. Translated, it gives CASSSDRDRPSSGNTIYF.

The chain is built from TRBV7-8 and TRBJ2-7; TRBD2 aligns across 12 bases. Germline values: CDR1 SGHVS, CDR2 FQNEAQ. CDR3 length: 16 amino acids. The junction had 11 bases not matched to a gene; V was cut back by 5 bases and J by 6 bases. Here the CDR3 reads CASSAGLAGTEAEQYF. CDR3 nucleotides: TGTGCCAGCAGCGCCGGACTAGCGGGGACCGAGGCCGAGCAGTACTTC.

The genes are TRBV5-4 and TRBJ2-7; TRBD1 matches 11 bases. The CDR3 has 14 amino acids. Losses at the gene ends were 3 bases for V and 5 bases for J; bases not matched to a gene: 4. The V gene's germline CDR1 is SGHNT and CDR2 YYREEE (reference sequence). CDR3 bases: TGTGCCAGCAGCTCCGGACAGGGGGCCAACGAGCAGTACGTC. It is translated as CASSSGQGANEQYV.

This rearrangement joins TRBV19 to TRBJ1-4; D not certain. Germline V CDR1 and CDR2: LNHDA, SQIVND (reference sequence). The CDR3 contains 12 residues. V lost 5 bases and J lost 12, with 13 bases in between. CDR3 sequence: CASSLPPDELFF. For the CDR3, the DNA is TGTGCCAGTAGTTTACCCCCGGACGAACTGTTTTTT.

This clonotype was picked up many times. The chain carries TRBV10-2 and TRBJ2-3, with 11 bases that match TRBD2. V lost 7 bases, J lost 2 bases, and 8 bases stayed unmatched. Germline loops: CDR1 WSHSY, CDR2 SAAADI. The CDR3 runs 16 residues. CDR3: CASTPLAGGVTDTQYF. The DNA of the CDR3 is TGCGCCAGCACTCCCCTAGCGGGGGGCGTCACAGATACGCAGTATTTT.

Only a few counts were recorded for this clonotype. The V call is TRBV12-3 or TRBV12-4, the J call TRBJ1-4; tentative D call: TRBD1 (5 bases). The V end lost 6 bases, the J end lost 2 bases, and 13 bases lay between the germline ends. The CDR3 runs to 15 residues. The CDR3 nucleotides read TGTGCCAGCAGACCGATGGGGGACACTAATGAAAAACTGTTTTTT. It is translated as CASRPMGDTNEKLFF.

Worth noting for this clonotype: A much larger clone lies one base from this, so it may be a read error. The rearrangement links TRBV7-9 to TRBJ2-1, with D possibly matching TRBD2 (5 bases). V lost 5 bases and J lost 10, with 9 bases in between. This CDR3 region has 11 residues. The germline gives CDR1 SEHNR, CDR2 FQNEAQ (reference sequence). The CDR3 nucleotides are TGTGCCAGCAGCCCCGGGAAGGAGCAGTTCTTC. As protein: CASSPGKEQFF.

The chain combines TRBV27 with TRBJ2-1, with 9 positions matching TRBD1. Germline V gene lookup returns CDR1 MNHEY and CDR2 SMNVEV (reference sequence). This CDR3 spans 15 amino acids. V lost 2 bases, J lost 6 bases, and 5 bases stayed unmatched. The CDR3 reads CASSLEGQGLNEQFF. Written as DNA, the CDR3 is TGTGCCAGCAGTTTAGAGGGACAGGGTCTCAATGAGCAGTTCTTC.

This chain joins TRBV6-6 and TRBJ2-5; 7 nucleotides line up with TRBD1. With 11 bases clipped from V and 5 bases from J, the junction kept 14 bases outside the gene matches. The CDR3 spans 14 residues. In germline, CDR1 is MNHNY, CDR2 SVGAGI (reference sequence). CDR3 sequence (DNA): TGTGCCGGTTCCCGGGACAGTCAGATGGAGACCCAGTACTTC. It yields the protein CAGSRDSQMETQYF.